The 19 T cell receptor beta chains listed next were all sequenced from one sample in a study of T cell repertoires in cytomegalovirus infection. Their recognized antigens are unknown. TCRdb re-derived calls from the reads in MiXCR, one entry per CDR3 protein. The data contain 700,000 to 900,000 distinct CDR3 sequences, about 27% of them singletons. Sequencing used cultured CD8+ T cells from PBMCs, obtained from culture after CMV antigen stimulation. These receptors came from a human donor in good health (CMV status not recorded). Some clones in this sample may be carry-over from other donors' samples.

This clonotype was counted a few times. The chain joins TRBV12-3 or TRBV12-4 to TRBJ2-3; D may be TRBD1 or TRBD2 (5 bases each). Between the trimmed V and J ends, which lost 3 bases and 3 bases, there was a span of 16 bases. The CDR3 length is 16 residues. The CDR3 is CASSLFRVEGTDTQYF. The DNA for the CDR3 is TGTGCCAGCAGTTTGTTCAGGGTCGAGGGGACAGATACGCAGTATTTT.

With regard to this clonotype: The junction differs from germline at one of its ends, possibly a read error. The J gene is TRBJ2-1, the V gene TRBV27; 7 positions agree with TRBD2. The CDR3 extends over 13 amino acids. From germline, CDR1 is MNHEY and CDR2 SMNVEV (reference sequence). CDR3 DNA sequence: TGTGCCAGCAGTTGGGGAGGGGAACTCAATCTTCTCTTC. Translated, it gives CASSWGGELNLLF.

This chain uses TRBV15 with TRBJ1-5, with a tentative D call TRBD1 (6 bases). The CDR3 totals 15 residues. Trimming removed 1 base from V and 3 bases from J, with 10 bases in between. Germline V gene lookup returns CDR1 LNHNV and CDR2 YYDKDF (reference sequence). CDR3 in amino acids: CATSRGDRPNQPQHF. The CDR3 coding sequence is TGTGCCACCAGCAGAGGTGACAGGCCCAATCAGCCCCAGCATTTT. The variable domain in full, with the rest retrieved from reference TRBV15 and TRBJ1-5, is DAMVIQNPRYQVTQFGKPVTLSCSQTLNHNVMYWYQQKSSQAPKLLFHYYDKDFNNEADTPDNFQSRRPNTSFCFLDIRSPGLGDTAMYLCATSRGDRPNQPQHFGDGTRLSIL.

Only a few counts were recorded for this clonotype. The V and J genes are TRBV4-1 and TRBJ1-1, with 10 bases that match TRBD1. J was trimmed by 4 bases and V by 3 bases; bases with no gene match: 2. CDR3 length: 14 residues. CDR1 and CDR2 from the germline V gene are MGHRA and YSYEKL. CDR3 sequence (DNA): TGCGCCAGCAGCCAGCGACAGGGGGCCACTGAAGCTTTCTTT. Its translation: CASSQRQGATEAFF.

This clonotype was picked up many times. The chain carries TRBV7-3 and TRBJ2-1; D might be TRBD1 (6 bases). CDR1 is SGHTA and CDR2 is FQGTGA in the germline V gene. There are 16 residues in the CDR3. With 8 bases removed from V and 3 bases from J, the gap between germline ends came to 20 bases. CDR3 bases: TGTGCCAGCGGAGAGTTTCACAGGGTAGGCTACAATGAGCAGTTCTTC. Its protein is CASGEFHRVGYNEQFF.

This clonotype was counted only a few times. This chain links TRBV27 with TRBJ2-1; 9 bases line up with TRBD2. The V segment lost 2 bases and the J segment 9 bases; nucleotides outside the gene matches: 5. From germline, CDR1 is MNHEY and CDR2 SMNVEV (reference sequence). The CDR3 totals 14 residues. The CDR3 sequence: CASSLLAGNFEQFF. CDR3 DNA sequence: TGTGCCAGCAGTTTACTAGCGGGGAACTTTGAGCAGTTCTTC.

In its sample, this clonotype was seen a few times. V gene TRBV27 combines with J gene TRBJ1-1; tentatively, D is TRBD1 (5 bases). V lost 6 bases to trimming and J lost 6 bases, with 14 bases between them. The CDR3 spans 13 residues. Germline V CDR1 and CDR2: MNHEY, SMNVEV (reference sequence). CDR3 protein: CASSQQDFSEAFF. In nucleotides, the CDR3 is TGTGCCAGCAGCCAACAGGATTTCTCTGAAGCTTTCTTT.

V and J are TRBV12-3 or TRBV12-4 and TRBJ1-2, with D perhaps matching TRBD1 (5 bases). V was cut by 3 bases and J by 8 bases, with 22 bases left in between. There are 16 residues in the CDR3. The CDR3 DNA reads TGTGCCAGCAGTTTCCTCGGGGACGTCGGGAAGGACGGCTACACCTTC. Encoded protein: CASSFLGDVGKDGYTF.

The V gene is TRBV5-1, the J gene TRBJ1-1; TRBD1 is a possible D gene (6 bases). V was cut by 3 bases and J by 8 bases, with 17 bases left in between. The CDR3 covers 14 residues. Germline loops: CDR1 SGHRS, CDR2 YFSETQ. CDR3 sequence (DNA): TGCGCCAGCAGCTCTGGGGCGGGGGGCCCCGAAGCTTTCTTT. It codes for CASSSGAGGPEAFF.

The chain is built from TRBV7-9 and TRBJ2-7; D may be TRBD1 (5 bases). The CDR3 has 13 residues. Trimming cost V 3 bases and J 8 bases, with 14 bases left between them. Germline CDR1 reads SEHNR; CDR2 reads FQNEAQ (reference sequence). The CDR3 here is CASSLEYGAQQYF. The DNA for the CDR3 is TGTGCCAGCAGCTTGGAATATGGGGCCCAGCAGTACTTC. Combining the CDR3 with reference TRBV7-9 and TRBJ2-7 gives the whole variable domain DTGVSQNPRHKITKRGQNVTFRCDPISEHNRLYWYRQTLGQGPEFLTYFQNEAQLEKSRLLSDRFSAERPKGSFSTLEIQRTEQGDSAMYLCASSLEYGAQQYFGPGTRLTVT.

This chain joins TRBV28 and TRBJ1-3, with 9 nucleotides matching TRBD1. This CDR3 is built from 19 residues. The V and J ends lost 3 bases and 3 bases, in that order; junction bases with no gene match: 15. Looked up from germline, CDR1 is MDHEN and CDR2 is SYDVKM. CDR3 in amino acids: CASSLPYLGQGIGGNTIYF. CDR3 nucleotide sequence: TGTGCCAGCAGTTTGCCGTACCTGGGACAGGGAATCGGTGGAAACACCATATATTTT.

The chain joins TRBV29-1 to TRBJ2-4; no clear D. V was cut by 5 bases and J by 5 bases, with 7 bases left in between. The germline gives CDR1 SQVTM, CDR2 ANQGSEA. The length of the CDR3 is 11 residues. The CDR3 loop is CSVRRENIQYF. The CDR3 coding sequence is TGCAGCGTTCGACGGGAAAACATTCAGTACTTC.

This rearrangement joins TRBV4-1 to TRBJ2-1; possibly TRBD1 for D (6 bases). The CDR3 is 15 amino acids. V lost 0 bases and J 4 bases, leaving 10 bases between the germline ends. Germline values: CDR1 MGHRA, CDR2 YSYEKL. CDR3 region: CASSQDRGEYNEQFF. The CDR3 DNA follows: TGCGCCAGCAGCCAAGACAGGGGCGAGTACAATGAGCAGTTCTTC.

The count of this clonotype is one. This chain joins TRBV12-3 or TRBV12-4 and TRBJ2-5, with 8 nucleotides matching TRBD1. V lost 6 bases to trimming and J lost 0 bases; unmatched junction nucleotides: 6. This CDR3 contains 15 residues. The CDR3 DNA reads as TGTGCCAGCAGCGGGACAGGAAACTACCAAGAGACCCAGTACTTC. Its protein product is CASSGTGNYQETQYF.

This clonotype was seen repeatedly, ten times or more. The chain couples TRBV7-8 to TRBJ1-5; weak D call: TRBD1 (6 bases). CDR1 is SGHVS and CDR2 is FQNEAQ in the germline V gene. Trimming stripped 5 bases from V and 7 bases from J, with 18 bases between. The CDR3 covers 15 residues. CDR3 sequence reads: CASSRLAGAKQPQHF. CDR3 nucleotide sequence: TGTGCCAGCAGCCGATTAGCAGGGGCAAAACAGCCCCAGCATTTT.

This clonotype was observed many times. The genes are TRBV7-9 and TRBJ2-1; 9 bases are a match to TRBD2. V was clipped by 2 bases and J by 0 bases; unmatched bases: 8. Germline values: CDR1 SEHNR, CDR2 FQNEAQ (reference sequence). CDR3 length: 18 amino acids. CDR3 amino acids: CASSLYPTSGISYNEQFF. CDR3 bases: TGTGCCAGCAGCTTATATCCGACTAGCGGAATCTCCTACAATGAGCAGTTCTTC.

As regards this clonotype: At one end, the junction sequence differs from germline, possibly due to a read error. CDR3 in DNA: TGTGCCAACAGTTTGAGACAGGACGGCAATCAGCCCCAGCATTTT. It translates to CANSLRQDGNQPQHF. The V gene is TRBV12-3 or TRBV12-4, the J gene TRBJ1-5, with D perhaps TRBD1 (6 bases). This CDR3 is built from 15 residues.

This clonotype has only a few counts. The chain combines TRBV10-3 with TRBJ2-1; D gene unclear. The ends were cut back, 7 bases at V and 9 bases at J, with 16 bases in the middle. CDR3 length equals 13 residues. CDR1 is ENHRY and CDR2 is SYGVKD in the germline V gene. DNA of the CDR3: TGTGCCATCACCGTTCAGTCGTTGGGTGAGCAGTTCTTC. Residues: CAITVQSLGEQFF.

This chain joins TRBV12-5 and TRBJ2-1; perhaps TRBD2 as D (5 bases). The germline CDR1 and CDR2 sequences are LGHNT and FRNRAP. The CDR3 contains 17 residues. Trimming took 2 bases from V and 1 from J, leaving 15 bases between them. In nucleotides, the CDR3 is TGTGCTAGTGGTTTGCCCCCCGGACTCTCGTCCTACAATGAGCAGTTCTTC. This codes for CASGLPPGLSSYNEQFF.